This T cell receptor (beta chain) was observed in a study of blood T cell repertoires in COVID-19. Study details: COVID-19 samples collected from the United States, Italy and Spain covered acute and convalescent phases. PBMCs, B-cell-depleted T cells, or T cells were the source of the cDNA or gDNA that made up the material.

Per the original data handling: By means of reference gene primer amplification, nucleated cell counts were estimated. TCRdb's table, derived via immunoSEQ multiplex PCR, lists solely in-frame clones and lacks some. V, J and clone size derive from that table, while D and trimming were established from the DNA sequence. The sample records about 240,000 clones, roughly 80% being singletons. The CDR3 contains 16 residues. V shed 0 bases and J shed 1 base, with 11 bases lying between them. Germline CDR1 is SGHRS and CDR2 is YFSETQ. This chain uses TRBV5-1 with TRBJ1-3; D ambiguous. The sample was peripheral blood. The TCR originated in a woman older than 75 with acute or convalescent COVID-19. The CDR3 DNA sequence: TGCGCCAGCAGCTTGGAAATATCAGGTTCTGGAAACACCATATATTTT. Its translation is CASSLEISGSGNTIYF.